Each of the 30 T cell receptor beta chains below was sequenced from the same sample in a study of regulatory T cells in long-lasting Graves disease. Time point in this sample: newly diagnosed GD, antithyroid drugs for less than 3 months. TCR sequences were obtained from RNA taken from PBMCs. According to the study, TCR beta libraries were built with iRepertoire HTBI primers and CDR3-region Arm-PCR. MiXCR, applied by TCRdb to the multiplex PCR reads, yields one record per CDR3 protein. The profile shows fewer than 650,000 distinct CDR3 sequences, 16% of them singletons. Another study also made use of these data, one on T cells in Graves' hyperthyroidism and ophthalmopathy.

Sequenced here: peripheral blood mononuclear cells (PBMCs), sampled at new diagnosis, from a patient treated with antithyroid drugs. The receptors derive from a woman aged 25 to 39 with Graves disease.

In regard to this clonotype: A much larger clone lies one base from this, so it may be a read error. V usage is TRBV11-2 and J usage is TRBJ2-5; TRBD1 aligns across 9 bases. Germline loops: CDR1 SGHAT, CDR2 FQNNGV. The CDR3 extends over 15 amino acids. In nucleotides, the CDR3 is TGTGCCAGCAGCTCACCGACAGGGGGGAAAGAGACCCGGTACTTC. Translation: CASSSPTGGKETRYF.

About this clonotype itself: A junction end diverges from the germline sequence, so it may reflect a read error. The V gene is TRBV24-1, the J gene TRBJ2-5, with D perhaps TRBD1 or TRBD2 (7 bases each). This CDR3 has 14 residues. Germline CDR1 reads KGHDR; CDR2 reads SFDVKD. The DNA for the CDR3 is TGTGCCACCAGTGATTTCCAGGGGGGGGAGACCCACTACTTC. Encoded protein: CATSDFQGGETHYF.

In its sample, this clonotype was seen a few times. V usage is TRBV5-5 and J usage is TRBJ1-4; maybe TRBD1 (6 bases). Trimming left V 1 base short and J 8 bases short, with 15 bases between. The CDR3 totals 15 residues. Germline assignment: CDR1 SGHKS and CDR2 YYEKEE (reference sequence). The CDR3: CASSLTYTGREKLFF. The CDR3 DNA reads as TGTGCCAGCAGCTTGACCTATACAGGGCGGGAAAAACTGTTTTTT. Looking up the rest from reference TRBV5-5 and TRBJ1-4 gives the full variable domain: DAGVTQSPTHLIKTRGQQVTLRCSPISGHKSVSWYQQVLGQGPQFIFQYYEKEERGRGNFPDRFSARQFPNYSSELNVNALLLGDSALYLCASSLTYTGREKLFFGSGTQLSVL.

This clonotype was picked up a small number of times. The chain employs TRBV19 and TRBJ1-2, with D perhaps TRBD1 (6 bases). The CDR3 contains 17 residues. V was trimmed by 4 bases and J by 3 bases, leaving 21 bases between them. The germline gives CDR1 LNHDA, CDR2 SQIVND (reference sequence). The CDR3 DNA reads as TGTGCCAGTAGTAAAAGGTCTGCAGGGGACCTCTACTATGGCTACACCTTC. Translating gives CASSKRSAGDLYYGYTF.

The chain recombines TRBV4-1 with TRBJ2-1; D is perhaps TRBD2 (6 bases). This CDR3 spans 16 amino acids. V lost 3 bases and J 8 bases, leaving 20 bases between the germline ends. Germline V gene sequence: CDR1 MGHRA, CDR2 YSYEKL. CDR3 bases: TGCGCCAGCAGCCAGGGAGGCGGGGTCCCACAGTATGAGCAGTTCTTC. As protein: CASSQGGGVPQYEQFF.

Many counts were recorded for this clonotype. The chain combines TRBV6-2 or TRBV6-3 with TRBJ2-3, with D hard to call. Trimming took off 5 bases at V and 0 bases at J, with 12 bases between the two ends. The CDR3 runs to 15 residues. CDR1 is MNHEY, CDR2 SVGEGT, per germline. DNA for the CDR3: TGTGCCAGCAGTCCGATGGGTACTAGCACAGATACGCAGTATTTT. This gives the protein CASSPMGTSTDTQYF.

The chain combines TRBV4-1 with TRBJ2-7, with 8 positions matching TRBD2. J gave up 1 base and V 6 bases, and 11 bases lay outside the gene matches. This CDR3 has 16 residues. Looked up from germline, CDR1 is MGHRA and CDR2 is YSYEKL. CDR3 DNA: TGCGCCAGCAGTCGAACTACTACTAGCGGTTCCTACGAGCAGTACTTC. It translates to CASSRTTTSGSYEQYF.

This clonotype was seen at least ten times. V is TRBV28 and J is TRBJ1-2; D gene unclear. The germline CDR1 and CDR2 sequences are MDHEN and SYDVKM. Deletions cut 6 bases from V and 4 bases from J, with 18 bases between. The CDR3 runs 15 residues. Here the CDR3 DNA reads TGTGCCAGCAGCCCCGTCGGTCTGAGCGGCTATGGCTACACCTTC. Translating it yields CASSPVGLSGYGYTF.

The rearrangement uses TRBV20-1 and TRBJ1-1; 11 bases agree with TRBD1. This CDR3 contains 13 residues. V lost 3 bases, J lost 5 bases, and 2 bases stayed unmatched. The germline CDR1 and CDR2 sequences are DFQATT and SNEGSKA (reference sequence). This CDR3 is CSARDRGRTEAFF. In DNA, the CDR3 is TGCAGTGCTAGGGACAGGGGGCGTACTGAAGCTTTCTTT.

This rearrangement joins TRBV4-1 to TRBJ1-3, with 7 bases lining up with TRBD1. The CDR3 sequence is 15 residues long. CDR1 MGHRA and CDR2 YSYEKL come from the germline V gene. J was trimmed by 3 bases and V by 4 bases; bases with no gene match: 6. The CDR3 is CASSLDRVDGNTIYF. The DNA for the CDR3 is TGCGCCAGCAGCCTTGACAGGGTCGATGGAAACACCATATATTTT.

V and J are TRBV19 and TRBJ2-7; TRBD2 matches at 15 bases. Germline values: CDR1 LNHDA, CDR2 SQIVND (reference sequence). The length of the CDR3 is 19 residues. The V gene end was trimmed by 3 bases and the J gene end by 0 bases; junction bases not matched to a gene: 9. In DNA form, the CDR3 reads TGTGCCAGTAGTATGGGACTAGCGGGAGGAAGGGGCGACTCCTACGAGCAGTACTTC. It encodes CASSMGLAGGRGDSYEQYF.

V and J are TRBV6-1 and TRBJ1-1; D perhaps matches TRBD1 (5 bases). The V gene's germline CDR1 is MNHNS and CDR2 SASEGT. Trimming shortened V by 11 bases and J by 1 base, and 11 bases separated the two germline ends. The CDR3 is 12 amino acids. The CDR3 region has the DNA TGTGCCGTCGTCGGGGGGAACACTGAAGCTTTCTTT. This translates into CAVVGGNTEAFF.

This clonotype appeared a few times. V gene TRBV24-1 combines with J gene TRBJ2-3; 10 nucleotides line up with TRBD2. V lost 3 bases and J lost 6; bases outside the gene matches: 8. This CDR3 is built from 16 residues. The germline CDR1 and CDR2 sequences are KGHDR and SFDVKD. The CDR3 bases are TGTGCCACCAGTGATCCTCTAGCGGGAGAAGGCGATACGCAGTATTTT. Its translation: CATSDPLAGEGDTQYF.

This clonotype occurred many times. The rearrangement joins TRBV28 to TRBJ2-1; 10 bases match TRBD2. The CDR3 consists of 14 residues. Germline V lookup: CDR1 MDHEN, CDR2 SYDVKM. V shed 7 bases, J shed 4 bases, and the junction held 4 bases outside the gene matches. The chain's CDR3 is CASKSAGGYNEQFF. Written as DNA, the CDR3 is TGTGCCAGCAAATCAGCGGGAGGGTACAATGAGCAGTTCTTC.

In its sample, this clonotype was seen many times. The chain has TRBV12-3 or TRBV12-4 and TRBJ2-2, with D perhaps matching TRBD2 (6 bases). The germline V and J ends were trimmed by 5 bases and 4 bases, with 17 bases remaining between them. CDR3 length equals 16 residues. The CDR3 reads CASSRPAGPFTGELFF. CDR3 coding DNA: TGTGCCAGCAGTCGACCCGCGGGACCCTTCACCGGGGAGCTGTTTTTT.

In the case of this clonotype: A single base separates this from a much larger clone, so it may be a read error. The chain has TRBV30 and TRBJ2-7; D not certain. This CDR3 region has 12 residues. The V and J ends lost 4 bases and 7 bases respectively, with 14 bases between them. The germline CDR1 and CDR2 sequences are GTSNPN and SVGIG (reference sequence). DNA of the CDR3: TGTGCCTGGAAGGTTCACTACAATGAGCAGTACTTC. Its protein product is CAWKVHYNEQYF.

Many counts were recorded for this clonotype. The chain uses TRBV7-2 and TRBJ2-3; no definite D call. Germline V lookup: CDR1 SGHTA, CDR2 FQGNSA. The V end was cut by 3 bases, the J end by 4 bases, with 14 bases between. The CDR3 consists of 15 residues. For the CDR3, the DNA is TGTGCCAGCAGCTTCGAGGACGTCCGCGCAGATACGCAGTATTTT. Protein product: CASSFEDVRADTQYF. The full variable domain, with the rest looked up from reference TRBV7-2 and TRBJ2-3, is GAGVSQSPSNKVTEKGKDVELRCDPISGHTALYWYRQSLGQGLEFLIYFQGNSAPDKSGLPSDRFSAERTGGSVSTLTIQRTQQEDSAVYLCASSFEDVRADTQYFGPGTRLTVL.

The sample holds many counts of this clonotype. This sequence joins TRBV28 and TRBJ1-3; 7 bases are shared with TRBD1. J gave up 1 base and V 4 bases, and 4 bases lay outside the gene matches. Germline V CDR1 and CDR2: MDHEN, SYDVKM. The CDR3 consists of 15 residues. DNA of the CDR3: TGTGCCAGCAGTTCCACAGGGGCATCTGGAAACACCATATATTTT. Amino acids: CASSSTGASGNTIYF.

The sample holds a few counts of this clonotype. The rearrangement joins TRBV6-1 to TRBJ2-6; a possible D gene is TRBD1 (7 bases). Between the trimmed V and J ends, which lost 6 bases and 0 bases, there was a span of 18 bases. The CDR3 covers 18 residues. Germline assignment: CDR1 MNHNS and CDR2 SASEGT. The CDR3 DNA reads TGTGCCAGCAGCTTTATCGCGGGACAGAGCTCTGGGGCCAACGTCCTGACTTTC. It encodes CASSFIAGQSSGANVLTF.

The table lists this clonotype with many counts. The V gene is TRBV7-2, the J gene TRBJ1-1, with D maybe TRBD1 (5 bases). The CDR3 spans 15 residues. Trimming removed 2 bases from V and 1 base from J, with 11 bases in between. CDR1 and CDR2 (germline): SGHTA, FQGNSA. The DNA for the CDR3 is TGTGCCAGCAGCTTAATAAATGGGGGGAACACTGAAGCTTTCTTT. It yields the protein CASSLINGGNTEAFF.

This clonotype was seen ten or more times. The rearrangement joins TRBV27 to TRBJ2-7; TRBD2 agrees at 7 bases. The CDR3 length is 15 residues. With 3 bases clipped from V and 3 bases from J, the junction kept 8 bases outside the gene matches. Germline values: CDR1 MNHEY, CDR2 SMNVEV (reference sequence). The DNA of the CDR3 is TGTGCCAGCAGTTTTGAGCGGGGTACCATCTACGAGCAGTACTTC. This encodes CASSFERGTIYEQYF.

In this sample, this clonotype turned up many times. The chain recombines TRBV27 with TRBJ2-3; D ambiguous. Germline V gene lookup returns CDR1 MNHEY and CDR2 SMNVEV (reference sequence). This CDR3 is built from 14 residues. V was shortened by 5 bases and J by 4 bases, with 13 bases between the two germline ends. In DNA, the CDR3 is TGTGCCAGCAGTCGCCCCGGGTTAGCAGATACGCAGTATTTT. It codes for CASSRPGLADTQYF.

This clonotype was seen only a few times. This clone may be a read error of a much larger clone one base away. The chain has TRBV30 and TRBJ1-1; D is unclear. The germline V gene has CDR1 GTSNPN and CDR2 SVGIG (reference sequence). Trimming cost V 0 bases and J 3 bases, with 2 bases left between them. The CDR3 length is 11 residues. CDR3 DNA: TGTGCCTGGAGTGTAGACACTGAAGCTTTCTTT. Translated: CAWSVDTEAFF.

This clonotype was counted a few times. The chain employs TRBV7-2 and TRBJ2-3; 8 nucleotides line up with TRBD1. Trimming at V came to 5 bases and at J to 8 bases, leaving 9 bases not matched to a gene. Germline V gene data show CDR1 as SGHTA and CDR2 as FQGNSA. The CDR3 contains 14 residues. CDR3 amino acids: CASSNRDRSPTQYF. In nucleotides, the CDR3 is TGTGCCAGCAGCAACCGGGACAGGAGCCCTACGCAGTATTTT.

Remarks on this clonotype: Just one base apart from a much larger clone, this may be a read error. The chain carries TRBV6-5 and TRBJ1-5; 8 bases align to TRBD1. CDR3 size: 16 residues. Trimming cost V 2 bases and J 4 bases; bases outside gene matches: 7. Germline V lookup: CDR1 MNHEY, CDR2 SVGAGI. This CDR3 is CASSYTLQGGNQPQHF. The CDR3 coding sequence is TGTGCCAGCAGTTACACCTTACAGGGGGGAAATCAGCCCCAGCATTTT.

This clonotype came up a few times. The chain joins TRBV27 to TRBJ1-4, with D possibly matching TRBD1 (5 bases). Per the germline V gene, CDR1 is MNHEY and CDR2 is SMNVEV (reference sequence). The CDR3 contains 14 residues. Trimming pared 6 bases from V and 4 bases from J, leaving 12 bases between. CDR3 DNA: TGTGCCAGCAGGATTAGGCAGGGTAATGAAAAACTGTTTTTT. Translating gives CASRIRQGNEKLFF.

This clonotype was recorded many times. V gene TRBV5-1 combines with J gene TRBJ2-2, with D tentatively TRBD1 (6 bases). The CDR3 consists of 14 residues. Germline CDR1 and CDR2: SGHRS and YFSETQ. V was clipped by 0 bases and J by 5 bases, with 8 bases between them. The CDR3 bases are TGCGCCAGCAGCTTGGACAGGGCAACCGGGGAGCTGTTTTTT. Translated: CASSLDRATGELFF.

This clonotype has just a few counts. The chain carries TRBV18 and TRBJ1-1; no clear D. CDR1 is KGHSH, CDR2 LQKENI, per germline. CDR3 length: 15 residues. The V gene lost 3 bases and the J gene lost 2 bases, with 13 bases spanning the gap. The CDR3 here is CASSPIVTANTEAFF. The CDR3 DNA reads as TGTGCCAGCTCACCTATAGTCACGGCTAACACTGAAGCTTTCTTT.

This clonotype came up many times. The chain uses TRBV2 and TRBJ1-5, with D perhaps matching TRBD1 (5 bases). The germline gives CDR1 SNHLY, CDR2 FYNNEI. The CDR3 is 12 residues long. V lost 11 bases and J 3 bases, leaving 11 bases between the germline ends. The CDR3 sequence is CAPDSLNQPQHF. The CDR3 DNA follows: TGTGCCCCAGACAGCCTCAATCAGCCCCAGCATTTT.

CDR3 amino acids: CASSQVSGGEETQYF. CDR3 DNA sequence: TGTGCCAGCAGCCAAGTGAGCGGCGGAGAAGAGACCCAGTACTTC. This chain connects TRBV11-2 to TRBJ2-5, with D perhaps matching TRBD2 (5 bases). Trimming took off 5 bases at V and 3 bases at J, with 16 bases between the two ends. Germline-derived CDR1 and CDR2 are SGHAT and FQNNGV. The CDR3 sequence is 15 residues long.